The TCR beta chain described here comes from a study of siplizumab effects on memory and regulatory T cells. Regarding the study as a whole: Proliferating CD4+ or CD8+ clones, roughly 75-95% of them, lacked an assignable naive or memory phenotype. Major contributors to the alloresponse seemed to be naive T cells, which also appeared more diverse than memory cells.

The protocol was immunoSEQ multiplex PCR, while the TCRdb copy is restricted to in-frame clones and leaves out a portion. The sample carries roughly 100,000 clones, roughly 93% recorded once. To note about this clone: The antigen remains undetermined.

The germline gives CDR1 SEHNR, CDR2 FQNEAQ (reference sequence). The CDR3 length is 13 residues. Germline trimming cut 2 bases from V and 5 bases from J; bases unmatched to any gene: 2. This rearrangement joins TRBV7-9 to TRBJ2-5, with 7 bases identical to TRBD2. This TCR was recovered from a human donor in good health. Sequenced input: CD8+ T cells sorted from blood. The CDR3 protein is CASSLLGGETQYF. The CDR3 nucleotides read TGTGCCAGCAGCTTATTGGGGGGGGAGACCCAGTACTTC.